Listed below are T cell receptor beta chains from one sample, sequenced in a study of blood T cells in healthy people across ages. In TCRdb, the 5' RACE reads were re-called with MiXCR into one record per CDR3 protein. The sample yields about 720,000 distinct CDR3 sequences, approximately 25% seen once. Another study also made use of these data, one on T cells of mothers and their children.

Sequencing was carried out using blood. These receptors all stem from a boy aged 10-17 years in good health. CDR3s include the opening cysteine and the closing phenylalanine or tryptophan. D genes are given only for firm matches. The size field is filled for only some rows; it gives once, few, many or a size class.

NA	NA	TRBV2	TRBJ1-3	TGTGCCAGCAGTGTAGTGGTTATGGCGTCTGGAAACACCATATATTTT	CASSVVVMASGNTIYF
NA	few	TRBV7-8	TRBJ2-1	TGTGCCAGCAGCTTAGATCTTATCAGCGGGCGGAGCTCCTACAATGAGCAGTTCTTC	CASSLDLISGRSSYNEQFF
TRBD2	NA	TRBV20-1	TRBJ2-1	TGCAGTGCGATGTATGGGGGGGAGAGGGTCAATGAGCAGTTCTTC	CSAMYGGERVNEQFF
NA	NA	TRBV3-1	TRBJ2-3	TGTGCCAGCAGCAAAATTGCGGATACGCAGTATTTT	CASSKIADTQYF
TRBD1	NA	TRBV10-3	TRBJ2-5	TGTGCCATCAGTGGGACAGGGGGGGTGATGGAGACCCAGTACTTC	CAISGTGGVMETQYF
TRBD2	NA	TRBV29-1	TRBJ2-5	TGCAGCGCGGGCGGGGGGGCCGGAGAGACCCAGTACTTC	CSAGGGAGETQYF
TRBD1	NA	TRBV9	TRBJ2-5	TGTGCCAGCAGCGTAGGGGGGACAGGGAATCAAGAGACCCAGTACTTC	CASSVGGTGNQETQYF
NA	few	TRBV12-3/TRBV12-4	TRBJ1-4	TGTGCCAGCAGTCCTTCGACCCCGAAACTGTTTTTT	CASSPSTPKLFF
TRBD1	few	TRBV11-2	TRBJ2-7	TGTGCCAGCAGCCCATTGGACAGGGATTTTGCCGAGCAGTACTTC	CASSPLDRDFAEQYF
NA	NA	TRBV9	TRBJ2-7	TGTGCCAGCAGCGTAGTCCCCACAGCCTCCTACGAGCAGTACTTC	CASSVVPTASYEQYF
TRBD2	NA	TRBV6-2/TRBV6-3	TRBJ2-7	TGTGCCAGCAGACCAAACCGGGGACTAGCGGGACTCGAGCAGTACTTC	CASRPNRGLAGLEQYF
NA	few	TRBV12-3/TRBV12-4	TRBJ2-5	TGTGCCAGCAGGACCCCAACCTACCAAGAGACCCAGTACTTC	CASRTPTYQETQYF
NA	NA	TRBV29-1	TRBJ1-1	TGCAGCGTTTCAAGGGACACTGAAGCTTTCTTT	CSVSRDTEAFF
NA	few	TRBV12-3/TRBV12-4	TRBJ2-1	TGTGCCAGCAGTTTTAACAGAAGAGCGGCTGAGCAGTTCTTC	CASSFNRRAAEQFF
TRBD2	once	TRBV20-1	TRBJ2-1	TGCAGTGCTAGAGTATCTCGCGGGGGGGCCCATGAGCAGTTCTTC	CSARVSRGGAHEQFF
TRBD1	NA	TRBV27	TRBJ2-5	TGTGCCAGCAGCGTGACAGGGGACCACGGGCAGTACTTC	CASSVTGDHGQYF
TRBD2	few	TRBV28	TRBJ2-4	TGTGCCAGCAGGTTGGGGACTAGTCGGGTTGGGGCCAAAAACATTCAGTACTTC	CASRLGTSRVGAKNIQYF
NA	few	TRBV24-1	TRBJ2-4	TGTGCCACCAGTGATGCGGGGCAGGCCTCAGCCAAAAACATTCAGTACTTC	CATSDAGQASAKNIQYF
NA	NA	TRBV5-5	TRBJ2-7	TGTGCCAGCAGCTTGTCTAACTCCTACGAGCAGTACTTC	CASSLSNSYEQYF
TRBD2	few	TRBV5-5	TRBJ2-1	TGTGCCAGCAGCCTTTTGACTAGCGGGGGGTACAATGAGCAGTTCTTC	CASSLLTSGGYNEQFF
NA	few	TRBV12-3/TRBV12-4	TRBJ2-7	TGTGCCAGCAGGCCCCGGGAATTGGGGGCGCGAAGTTTCGAGCAGTACTTC	CASRPRELGARSFEQYF
NA	NA	TRBV20-1	TRBJ2-7	TGCAGTGCTAGATTCCAGGGCTACGAGCAGTACTTC	CSARFQGYEQYF
NA	NA	TRBV15	TRBJ2-5	TGTGCCACCAGCAGAGAAAGGGGTCAAGAGACCCAGTACTTC	CATSRERGQETQYF
NA	NA	TRBV7-3	TRBJ2-3	TGTGCCAGCAGCAAGGGTGCAGATACGCAGTATTTT	CASSKGADTQYF
TRBD1	NA	TRBV7-2	TRBJ2-3	TGTGCCAGCAGCTACCGGGACAGGGCCCCGGTGGCAGATACGCAGTATTTT	CASSYRDRAPVADTQYF
TRBD1	few	TRBV24-1	TRBJ1-5	TGTGCCACCAGTGATTCCGGGACAGGGAATCAGCCCCAGCATTTT	CATSDSGTGNQPQHF
TRBD1	few	TRBV28	TRBJ2-1	TGTGCCAGCAGTCTTGCCGGGACAGTGAATCCGGATGAGCAGTTCTTC	CASSLAGTVNPDEQFF
NA	NA	TRBV20-1	TRBJ1-2	TGCAGTGCCGGAGGGGAGGGGCAGGAGTATGGCTACACCTTC	CSAGGEGQEYGYTF
NA	NA	TRBV6-1	TRBJ2-6	TGTGCCAGCAGTGAATTGGCAGCAGTTTATTCTGGGGCCAACGTCCTGACTTTC	CASSELAAVYSGANVLTF
NA	few	TRBV28	TRBJ2-6	TGTGCCAGCAGTTCGCCCTTCGGGCCTGGGGCCAACGTCCTGACTTTC	CASSSPFGPGANVLTF
NA	few	TRBV4-3	TRBJ1-2	TGCGCCAGCAGCCAAGTGTCGGGGAGAGGAGGCTATGGCTACACCTTC	CASSQVSGRGGYGYTF
TRBD1	NA	TRBV7-9	TRBJ2-1	TGTGCCAGCACCACTAGGGCGAGTTTGGACAGGGGGTACAATGAGCAGTTCTTC	CASTTRASLDRGYNEQFF
NA	NA	TRBV5-1	TRBJ1-3	TGCGCCAGCAGCTTGGAGGGCGGCTCTGGAAACACCATATATTTT	CASSLEGGSGNTIYF
NA	NA	TRBV11-2	TRBJ2-3	TGTGCCAGCAGCTTACCAGGGGGGTTGGATACGCAGTATTTT	CASSLPGGLDTQYF
TRBD2	few	TRBV27	TRBJ2-3	TGTGCCAGCAGTCCCTGGGGTAGCGGGGCGGGCCCAGATACGCAGTATTTT	CASSPWGSGAGPDTQYF